Listed here are 16 T cell receptor beta chains from one sample, sequenced in a study of blood T cell repertoires in COVID-19. Libraries were prepared by immunoSEQ multiplex PCR; TCRdb keeps only in-frame clonotypes and omits some of them. The profile shows more than 200,000 clones, roughly 90% of them singletons. Sequenced sample: PBMCs or T cells enriched from blood (not recorded which). These receptor sequences come from a woman in her twenties or thirties who had recovered from COVID-19.

This chain joins TRBV7-9 and TRBJ2-1; TRBD2 agrees at 10 bases. The CDR3 length is 17 residues. Germline V gene sequence: CDR1 SEHNR, CDR2 FQNEAQ (reference sequence). V shed 8 bases, J shed 4 bases, and the junction held 14 bases outside the gene matches. CDR3 sequence (DNA): TGTGCCAGCTGGGAAGCGGGAGGGGCCCTGGGTTACAATGAGCAGTTCTTC. Protein product: CASWEAGGALGYNEQFF.

J is TRBJ2-7 and V is TRBV12-3 or TRBV12-4, with D tentatively TRBD2 (5 bases). CDR3 length: 12 amino acids. The germline V and J ends were trimmed by 6 bases and 3 bases, with 9 bases remaining between them. CDR3 sequence (DNA): TGTGCCAGCAGCTACGGACTCTACGAGCAGTACTTC. This encodes CASSYGLYEQYF.

This chain uses TRBV24-1 with TRBJ2-3; D not certain. This CDR3 has 12 amino acids. Germline CDR1 and CDR2: KGHDR and SFDVKD. The V gene lost 4 bases and the J gene lost 3 bases, with 4 bases spanning the gap. The CDR3 sequence is CATSDQTDTQYF. The CDR3 region has the DNA TGTGCCACCAGTGACCAGACAGATACGCAGTATTTT.

The chain carries TRBV7-9 and TRBJ2-1; no definite D call. CDR1 is SEHNR and CDR2 is FQNEAQ in the germline V gene (reference sequence). There are 12 residues in the CDR3. Trimming pared 5 bases from V and 4 bases from J, leaving 6 bases between. CDR3 residues: CASSPVYNEQFF. DNA for the CDR3: TGTGCCAGCAGCCCGGTATACAATGAGCAGTTCTTC.

The CDR3 region has the DNA TGTGCCAGCAGTTTATGGGAGGTGAACACTGAAGCTTTCTTT. Protein: CASSLWEVNTEAFF. The V call is TRBV28, the J call TRBJ1-1; D is unresolved. V was clipped by 0 bases and J by 0 bases, with 5 bases between them. The CDR3 is made up of 14 amino acids. The V gene's germline CDR1 is MDHEN and CDR2 SYDVKM.

The chain joins TRBV3-1 (or the pseudogene TRBV3-2) to TRBJ2-5, with D possibly being TRBD2 (6 bases). The CDR3 contains 15 residues. The germline CDR1 and CDR2 sequences are LGHDT and YNNKEL (reference sequence). The V end was cut by 4 bases, the J end by 5 bases, with 17 bases between. CDR3 coding DNA: TGTGCCAGCAGCCTCTCAGGGACTGACCGGGAGACCCAGTACTTC. Its translation is CASSLSGTDRETQYF.

The chain combines TRBV11-2 with TRBJ1-1; TRBD1 aligns across 8 bases. Germline V lookup: CDR1 SGHAT, CDR2 FQNNGV. Unmatched junction bases numbered 11, after V lost 5 bases and J lost 3 bases. This CDR3 is 16 amino acids long. The CDR3 DNA sequence: TGTGCCAGCAGCGGGCGGGACAGGCCGGTAGACACTGAAGCTTTCTTT. This codes for CASSGRDRPVDTEAFF.

The chain joins TRBV5-4 to TRBJ2-5; 7 bases match TRBD1. Unmatched junction bases numbered 4, after V lost 1 base and J lost 4 bases. Germline V gives CDR1 SGHNT, CDR2 YYREEE (reference sequence). The CDR3 is 14 amino acids. CDR3 nucleotides: TGTGCCAGCAGCTTGAGTAGGGGGCCAGAGACCCAGTACTTC. The encoded protein is CASSLSRGPETQYF.

This clone was recorded once. The chain is built from TRBV30 and TRBJ1-2, with 9 bases matching TRBD1. The trim removed 4 bases at V and 4 bases at J, leaving 10 bases unmatched. Germline values: CDR1 GTSNPN, CDR2 SVGIG (reference sequence). The CDR3 extends over 15 amino acids. CDR3 bases: TGTGCCTGGAAACCACTAACAGGGGGCCGCTATGGCTACACCTTC. Translating gives CAWKPLTGGRYGYTF.

This chain joins TRBV2 and TRBJ2-1; 9 nucleotides align to TRBD2. V trimming: 1 base; J trimming: 6 bases; junction bases outside the gene matches: 1. Germline V lookup: CDR1 SNHLY, CDR2 FYNNEI. CDR3 length: 14 amino acids. The CDR3 DNA reads as TGTGCCAGCAGTGAAGGCGGGGGGGTCAATGAGCAGTTCTTC. This encodes CASSEGGGVNEQFF.

This chain links TRBV18 with TRBJ1-2; D gene ambiguous. The CDR3 extends over 16 amino acids. V was pared by 3 bases and J by 7 bases, with 21 bases between. Germline loops: CDR1 KGHSH, CDR2 LQKENI. The CDR3 reads CASSPLALAGGSGYTF. The CDR3 nucleotides are TGTGCCAGCTCACCTTTGGCCTTAGCAGGAGGCTCTGGCTACACCTTC.

V usage is TRBV9 and J usage is TRBJ1-1; weak D call: TRBD1 (6 bases). CDR1 is SGDLS and CDR2 is YYNGEE in the germline V gene. This CDR3 is built from 20 residues. V was clipped by 5 bases and J by 1 base, with 30 bases between them. The CDR3 sequence: CASSRDAGAGRRSANTEAFF. The CDR3 region has the DNA TGTGCCAGCAGTCGCGACGCGGGGGCAGGACGACGGTCGGCGAACACTGAAGCTTTCTTT.

This clone has just one count. The chain recombines TRBV30 with TRBJ2-3, with 8 positions matching TRBD1. V shed 0 bases and J 3 bases; nucleotides not matched to a gene: 8. Per the germline V gene, CDR1 is GTSNPN and CDR2 is SVGIG (reference sequence). The CDR3 consists of 16 residues. CDR3 DNA sequence: TGTGCCTGGAGTGTACGGGCAGGGGGCATAACAGATACGCAGTATTTT. This sequence encodes CAWSVRAGGITDTQYF. Looking up the rest from reference TRBV30 and TRBJ2-3 gives the full variable domain: SQTIHQWPATLVQPVGSPLSLECTVEGTSNPNLYWYRQAAGRGLQLLFYSVGIGQISSEVPQNLSASRPQDRQFILSSKKLLLSDSGFYLCAWSVRAGGITDTQYFGPGTRLTVL.

The rearrangement uses TRBV9 and TRBJ1-2, with 10 bases fitting TRBD1. CDR3 length equals 16 residues. With 3 bases clipped from V and 4 bases from J, the junction kept 9 bases outside the gene matches. The germline gives CDR1 SGDLS, CDR2 YYNGEE. CDR3 sequence (DNA): TGTGCCAGCAGCGCCCTAGACAGGGGGCGAGCCTATGGCTACACCTTC. Protein: CASSALDRGRAYGYTF.

This chain uses TRBV3-1 (or the pseudogene TRBV3-2) with TRBJ2-6, with a possible D match to TRBD1 (5 bases). V lost 4 bases and J lost 5, with 12 bases in between. Germline loops: CDR1 LGHDT, CDR2 YNNKEL (reference sequence). CDR3 size: 15 residues. This CDR3 reads CASSLGQFRANVLTF. The CDR3 DNA follows: TGTGCCAGCAGCCTAGGACAATTCCGGGCCAACGTCCTGACTTTC.

CDR3 amino acids: CASSLGTGGRGTEAFF. In nucleotides, the CDR3 is TGTGCCAGCAGCCTAGGGACAGGTGGTCGGGGCACTGAAGCTTTCTTT. The J gene is TRBJ1-1, the V gene TRBV5-4; 8 bases align to TRBD1. V shed 4 bases, J shed 4 bases, and the junction held 12 bases outside the gene matches. There are 16 residues in the CDR3. The germline CDR1 and CDR2 sequences are SGHNT and YYREEE (reference sequence).